This T cell receptor beta chain was recorded in a study of T cells expressing NK-cell markers. TCRdb re-called the 5' RACE reads; every CDR3 protein appears as one record, without DNA. This sample's clone table lists almost 450,000 distinct CDR3 sequences. This CDR3 has 15 residues. Germline CDR1 and CDR2: SGHTA and FQGNSA. Sequencing was performed on blood T cells: a sorted CD56 or NKG2C T cell subset, CD4+ or CD8+ T cells, or bulk PBMC T cells (not recorded which). The clonotype originates from a woman between 18 and 69 years old in good health. The rearrangement joins TRBV7-2 to TRBJ2-3. The CDR3 protein is CASSLYILARDTQYF.